The 16 T cell receptor beta chains listed next were all sequenced from one sample in a study of cytomegalovirus exposure and HLA in healthy donors. With 60 Vbeta and 13 Jbeta primers, the PCR was carried out. Some clones are missing from TCRdb's copy, which holds only in-frame ones; the method was immunoSEQ multiplex PCR. Among about 160,000 clones listed, over 60% were seen once. Sequencing was performed on PBMCs. The receptors originated from a woman aged 30 to 39 in good health and CMV-seronegative.

In its sample, this clone was seen a few times. The genes are TRBV5-4 and TRBJ1-2; tentative D call: TRBD1 (5 bases). This CDR3 spans 17 amino acids. CDR1 is SGHNT, CDR2 YYREEE, per germline (reference sequence). The V end was cut by 0 bases, the J end by 0 bases, with 15 bases between. The CDR3 nucleotides read TGTGCCAGCAGCTTGGCCGCGGTAGGGGCAGCTAACTATGGCTACACCTTC. Translated, it gives CASSLAAVGAANYGYTF.

The rearrangement links TRBV7-8 to TRBJ1-1; D may be TRBD1 (5 bases). This CDR3 region has 13 residues. V was shortened by 0 bases and J by 6 bases, with 8 bases between the two germline ends. From germline, CDR1 is SGHVS and CDR2 FQNEAQ. Here the CDR3 reads CASSLASRAEAFF. CDR3 DNA: TGTGCCAGCAGCTTAGCTTCCAGGGCTGAAGCTTTCTTT.

The chain has TRBV28 and TRBJ2-7, with TRBD1 identical over 12 bases. The CDR3 is 13 residues long. Germline V gene data show CDR1 as MDHEN and CDR2 as SYDVKM. The J segment lost 7 bases and the V segment lost 6 bases, leaving 4 bases of the junction unmatched. CDR3 region: CASRGQGAGEQYF. CDR3 coding DNA: TGTGCCAGCAGGGGACAGGGGGCCGGGGAGCAGTACTTC.

The chain has TRBV14 and TRBJ2-5; D unresolved. V was pared by 3 bases and J by 4 bases, with 6 bases between. CDR3 size: 12 residues. In germline, CDR1 is SGHDN, CDR2 FVKESK. The CDR3 here is CASSHPRETQYF. The CDR3 DNA reads TGTGCCAGCAGCCACCCCCGAGAGACCCAGTACTTC. The variable domain in full, with the rest retrieved from reference TRBV14 and TRBJ2-5, is EAGVTQFPSHSVIEKGQTVTLRCDPISGHDNLYWYRRVMGKEIKFLLHFVKESKQDESGMPNNRFLAERTGGTYSTLKVQPAELEDSGVYFCASSHPRETQYFGPGTRLLVL.

The chain is built from TRBV30 and TRBJ2-1; D might be TRBD2 (6 bases). The V gene lost 6 bases and the J gene lost 6 bases, with 18 bases spanning the gap. CDR3 length: 14 amino acids. Germline lookup yields CDR1 GTSNPN and CDR2 SVGIG (reference sequence). CDR3 amino acids: CACYSGTGSNEQFF. The CDR3 DNA follows: TGTGCCTGTTATAGCGGTACAGGTAGCAATGAGCAGTTCTTC.

This clone has more than one count but fewer than ten. V usage is TRBV2 and J usage is TRBJ2-3; D gene ambiguous. Trimming shortened V by 2 bases and J by 4 bases, and 7 bases separated the two germline ends. This CDR3 is built from 13 residues. Germline V lookup: CDR1 SNHLY, CDR2 FYNNEI. The CDR3: CASSEILADTQYF. In DNA, the CDR3 is TGTGCCAGCAGTGAAATCTTAGCAGATACGCAGTATTTT.

This chain uses TRBV6-5 with TRBJ1-2, with unresolved D. The CDR3 is made up of 14 amino acids. The V gene lost 2 bases and the J gene lost 8 bases, with 15 bases spanning the gap. Germline loops: CDR1 MNHEY, CDR2 SVGAGI. The CDR3 DNA sequence: TGTGCCAGCAGTTACAGTAGAACAGAAAGGGGCTACACCTTC. Translation: CASSYSRTERGYTF.

The rearrangement links TRBV7-9 to TRBJ2-1, with D perhaps matching TRBD2 (6 bases). CDR3 size: 18 residues. CDR1 is SEHNR, CDR2 FQNEAQ, per germline (reference sequence). V lost 2 bases, J lost 0 bases, and 17 bases lay in between. CDR3 in DNA: TGTGCCAGCAGCTTAACTAGTTCCGGGAGTCACTCCTACAATGAGCAGTTCTTC. As protein: CASSLTSSGSHSYNEQFF.

Only a few counts were recorded for this clone. The chain recombines TRBV5-6 with TRBJ1-2; a possible D gene is TRBD1 (6 bases). Per germline, CDR1 SGHDT and CDR2 YYEEEE. Trimming pared 0 bases from V and 7 bases from J, leaving 16 bases between. This CDR3 has 15 amino acids. Here the CDR3 reads CASSLDPTGFSGYTF. Written as DNA, the CDR3 is TGTGCCAGCAGCTTGGATCCTACAGGGTTTTCTGGCTACACCTTC. Together with reference TRBV5-6 and TRBJ1-2, the CDR3 gives the full variable domain: DAGVTQSPTHLIKTRGQQVTLRCSPKSGHDTVSWYQQALGQGPQFIFQYYEEEERQRGNFPDRFSGHQFPNYSSELNVNALLLGDSALYLCASSLDPTGFSGYTFGSGTRLTVV.

The chain recombines TRBV6-1 with TRBJ1-5; tentative D call: TRBD1 (5 bases). Germline CDR1 MNHNS, CDR2 SASEGT. The V end was cut by 6 bases, the J end by 7 bases, with 16 bases between. This CDR3 contains 14 residues. For the CDR3, the DNA is TGTGCCAGCAGCGAAACCACAGGTCTGCAGCCCCAGCATTTT. Its protein is CASSETTGLQPQHF.

This clone was observed once. The chain recombines TRBV27 with TRBJ2-2; 16 nucleotides agree with TRBD2. J was trimmed by 6 bases and V by 2 bases; bases with no gene match: 12. The CDR3 has 20 amino acids. Per the germline V gene, CDR1 is MNHEY and CDR2 is SMNVEV (reference sequence). CDR3 DNA: TGTGCCAGCAGTTTAAAGGAGGGACTAGCGGGAGGGCCAAGGGCCGGGGAGCTGTTTTTT. Its protein product is CASSLKEGLAGGPRAGELFF.

This chain links TRBV2 with TRBJ1-6; 7 bases match TRBD1. Trimming at V came to 11 bases and at J to 9 bases, leaving 13 bases not matched to a gene. The CDR3 is 14 amino acids. Per the germline V gene, CDR1 is SNHLY and CDR2 is FYNNEI. The CDR3 nucleotides read TGTGCCCCATCGGAGACAGGGAATTTTTCACCCCTCCACTTT. It yields the protein CAPSETGNFSPLHF.

CDR3 nucleotides: TGTGCCAGCAGTCCTAGGACTAGAACTAGTGAGCAGTTCTTC. Translation: CASSPRTRTSEQFF. The chain employs TRBV6-6 and TRBJ2-1; TRBD2 aligns across 7 bases. J was trimmed by 9 bases and V by 5 bases; bases with no gene match: 10. The germline V gene has CDR1 MNHNY and CDR2 SVGAGI (reference sequence). This CDR3 region has 14 residues.

The rearrangement joins TRBV7-3 to TRBJ2-2; 8 bases fit TRBD2. Germline V gives CDR1 SGHTA, CDR2 FQGTGA. This CDR3 is built from 15 residues. V trimming: 2 bases; J trimming: 5 bases; junction bases outside the gene matches: 4. CDR3 bases: TGTGCCAGCAGCTTAGCGGGAGGCGGGACCGGGGAGCTGTTTTTT. As protein: CASSLAGGGTGELFF.

The chain links TRBV4-1 to TRBJ2-7; TRBD2 agrees at 12 bases. Germline CDR1 is MGHRA and CDR2 is YSYEKL. V dropped 1 base and J dropped 3; count of bases not matched to a gene: 4. This CDR3 spans 16 amino acids. DNA of the CDR3: TGCGCCAGCAGCCAAGGACTAGCGGGAGAATTCTACGAGCAGTACTTC. Amino acids: CASSQGLAGEFYEQYF.

This clone was observed once. The V and J genes are TRBV28 and TRBJ2-3, with D maybe TRBD1 (6 bases). The germline CDR1 and CDR2 sequences are MDHEN and SYDVKM. The length of the CDR3 is 16 residues. V lost 8 bases and J 0 bases, leaving 18 bases between the germline ends. The chain's CDR3 is CASPRSPGQSTDTQYF. In nucleotides, the CDR3 is TGTGCCAGCCCTAGGTCCCCGGGACAAAGCACAGATACGCAGTATTTT.